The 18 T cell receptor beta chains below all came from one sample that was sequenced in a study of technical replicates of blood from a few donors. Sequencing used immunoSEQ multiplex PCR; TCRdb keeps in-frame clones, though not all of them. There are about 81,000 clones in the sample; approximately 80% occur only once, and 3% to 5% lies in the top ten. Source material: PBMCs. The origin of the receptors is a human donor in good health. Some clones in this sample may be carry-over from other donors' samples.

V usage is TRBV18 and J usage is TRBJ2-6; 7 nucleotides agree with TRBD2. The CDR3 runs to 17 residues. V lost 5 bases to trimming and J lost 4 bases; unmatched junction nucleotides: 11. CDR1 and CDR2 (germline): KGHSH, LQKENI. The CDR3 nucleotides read TGTGCCAGCTCATCCTCAGCGGGAAACTCCGGGGCCAACGTCCTGACTTTC. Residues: CASSSSAGNSGANVLTF. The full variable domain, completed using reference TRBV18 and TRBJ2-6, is NAGVMQNPRHLVRRRGQEARLRCSPMKGHSHVYWYRQLPEEGLKFMVYLQKENIIDESGMPKERFSAEFPKEGPSILRIQQVVRGDSAAYFCASSSSAGNSGANVLTFGAGSRLTVL.

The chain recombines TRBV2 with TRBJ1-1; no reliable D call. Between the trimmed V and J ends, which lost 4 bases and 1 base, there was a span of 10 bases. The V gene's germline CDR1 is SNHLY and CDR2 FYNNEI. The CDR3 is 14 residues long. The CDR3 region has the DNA TGTGCCAGCAGTGGCCGGCGGGAGAACACTGAAGCTTTCTTT. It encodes CASSGRRENTEAFF.

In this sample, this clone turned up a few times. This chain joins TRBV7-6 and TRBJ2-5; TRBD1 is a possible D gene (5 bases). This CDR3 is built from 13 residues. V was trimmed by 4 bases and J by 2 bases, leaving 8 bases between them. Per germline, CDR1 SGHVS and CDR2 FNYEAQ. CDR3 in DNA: TGTGCCAGCAGCTCTAGACAGCAAGAGACCCAGTACTTC. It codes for CASSSRQQETQYF.

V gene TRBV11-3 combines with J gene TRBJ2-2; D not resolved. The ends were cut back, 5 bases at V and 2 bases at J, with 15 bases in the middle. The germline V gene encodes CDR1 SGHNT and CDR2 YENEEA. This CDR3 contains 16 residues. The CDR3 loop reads CASSPQLGSNTGELFF. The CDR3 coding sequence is TGTGCCAGCAGCCCCCAACTGGGCAGCAACACCGGGGAGCTGTTTTTT.

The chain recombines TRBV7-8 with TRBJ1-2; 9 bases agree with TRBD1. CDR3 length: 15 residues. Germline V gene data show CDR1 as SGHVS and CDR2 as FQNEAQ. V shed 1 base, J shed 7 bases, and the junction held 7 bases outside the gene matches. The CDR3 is CASSLGGGQGFGYTF. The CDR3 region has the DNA TGTGCCAGCAGCTTAGGTGGCGGACAGGGGTTTGGCTACACCTTC.

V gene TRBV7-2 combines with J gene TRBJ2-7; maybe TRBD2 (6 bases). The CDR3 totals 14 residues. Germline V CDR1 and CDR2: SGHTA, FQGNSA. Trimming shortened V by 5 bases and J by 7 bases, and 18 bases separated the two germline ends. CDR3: CASSHGRGPGEQYF. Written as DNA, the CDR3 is TGTGCCAGCAGCCACGGGCGGGGACCTGGGGAGCAGTACTTC.

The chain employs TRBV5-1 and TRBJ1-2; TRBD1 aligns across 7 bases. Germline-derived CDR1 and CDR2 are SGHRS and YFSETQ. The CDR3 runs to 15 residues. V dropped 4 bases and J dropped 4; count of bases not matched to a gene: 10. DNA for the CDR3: TGCGCCAGCAGCCCCGACCCCGACAGGGCCTATGGCTACACCTTC. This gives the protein CASSPDPDRAYGYTF.

This chain's CDR3 is CASSKGGQGAVSNEKLFF. CDR3 sequence (DNA): TGTGCCAGCAGCAAGGGTGGACAGGGGGCCGTGTCTAATGAAAAACTGTTTTTT. The rearrangement links TRBV4-2 to TRBJ1-4; 11 bases agree with TRBD1. Trimming cost V 5 bases and J 3 bases; bases outside gene matches: 11. This CDR3 is built from 18 residues. The germline gives CDR1 LGHNA, CDR2 YNFKEQ.

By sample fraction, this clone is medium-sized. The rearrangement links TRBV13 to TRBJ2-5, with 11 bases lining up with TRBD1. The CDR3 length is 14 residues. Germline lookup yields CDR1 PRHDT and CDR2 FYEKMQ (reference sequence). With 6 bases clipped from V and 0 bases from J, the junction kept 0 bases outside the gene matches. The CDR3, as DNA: TGTGCCAGCAGGGGACAGGGGGACCAAGAGACCCAGTACTTC. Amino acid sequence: CASRGQGDQETQYF.

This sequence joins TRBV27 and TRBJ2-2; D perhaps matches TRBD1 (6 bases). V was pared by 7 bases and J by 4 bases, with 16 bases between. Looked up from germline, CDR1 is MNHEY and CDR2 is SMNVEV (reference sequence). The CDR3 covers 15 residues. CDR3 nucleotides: TGTGCCAGCACTAGGGGTGGGACATTCACCGGGGAGCTGTTTTTT. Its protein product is CASTRGGTFTGELFF.

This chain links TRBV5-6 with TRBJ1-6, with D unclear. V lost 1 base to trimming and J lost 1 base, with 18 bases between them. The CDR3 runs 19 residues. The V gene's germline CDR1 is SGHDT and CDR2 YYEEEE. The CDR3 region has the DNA TGTGCCAGCAGCTTGTTCGCGGGTTTTGGGGTATCCTATAATTCACCCCTCCACTTT. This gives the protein CASSLFAGFGVSYNSPLHF.

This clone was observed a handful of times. The CDR3 reads CASGKRSGQETQYF. The CDR3 DNA sequence: TGTGCCAGCGGGAAACGGAGCGGACAAGAGACCCAGTACTTC. This chain joins TRBV7-9 and TRBJ2-5, with a weak D call TRBD2 (5 bases). The CDR3 sequence is 14 residues long. In germline, CDR1 is SEHNR, CDR2 FQNEAQ (reference sequence). Trimming pared 8 bases from V and 2 bases from J, leaving 15 bases between.

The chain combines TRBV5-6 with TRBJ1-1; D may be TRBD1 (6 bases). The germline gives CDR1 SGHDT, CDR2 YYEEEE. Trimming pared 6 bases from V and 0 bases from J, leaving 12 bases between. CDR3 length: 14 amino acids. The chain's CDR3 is CASTRGGLNTEAFF. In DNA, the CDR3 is TGTGCCAGCACTCGAGGGGGATTGAACACTGAAGCTTTCTTT.

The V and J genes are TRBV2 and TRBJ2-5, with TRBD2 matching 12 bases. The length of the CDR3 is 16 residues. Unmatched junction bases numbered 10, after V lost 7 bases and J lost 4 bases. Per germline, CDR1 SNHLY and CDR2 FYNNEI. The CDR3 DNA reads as TGTGCCAGCACCGGGACTAGCGGGTCTCCGGGAGAGACCCAGTACTTC. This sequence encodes CASTGTSGSPGETQYF.

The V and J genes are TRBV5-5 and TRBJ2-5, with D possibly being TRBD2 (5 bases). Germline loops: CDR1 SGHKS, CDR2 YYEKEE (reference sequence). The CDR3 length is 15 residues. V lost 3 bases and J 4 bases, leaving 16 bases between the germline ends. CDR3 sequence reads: CASSWAGLTRETQYF. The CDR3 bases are TGTGCCAGCAGCTGGGCCGGACTGACTCGAGAGACCCAGTACTTC.

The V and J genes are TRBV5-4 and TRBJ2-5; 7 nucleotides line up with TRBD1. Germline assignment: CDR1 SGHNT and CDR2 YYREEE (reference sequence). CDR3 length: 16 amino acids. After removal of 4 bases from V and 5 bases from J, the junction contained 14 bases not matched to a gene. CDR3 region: CASSPIQGPTGETQYF. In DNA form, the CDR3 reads TGTGCCAGCAGCCCTATACAGGGGCCTACGGGGGAGACCCAGTACTTC.

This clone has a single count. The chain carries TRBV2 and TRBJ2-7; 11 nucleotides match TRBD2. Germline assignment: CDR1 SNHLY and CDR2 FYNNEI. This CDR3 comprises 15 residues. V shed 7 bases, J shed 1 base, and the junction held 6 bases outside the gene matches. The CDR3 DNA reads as TGTGCCAGCACCTCGACTAGCGGGATGTCCTACGAGCAGTACTTC. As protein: CASTSTSGMSYEQYF.

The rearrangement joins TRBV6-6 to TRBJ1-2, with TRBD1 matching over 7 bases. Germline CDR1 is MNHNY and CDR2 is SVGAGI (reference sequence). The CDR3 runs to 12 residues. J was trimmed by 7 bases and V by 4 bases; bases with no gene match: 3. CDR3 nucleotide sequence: TGTGCCAGCAGTTCGACAGGGTCTGGCTACACCTTC. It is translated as CASSSTGSGYTF.